The 29 T cell receptor beta chains in this list originate from one sample, sequenced in a study of patients and donors after allogeneic stem cell transplantation. TCRdb reprocessed the RT-PCR reads via MiXCR and lists one record per CDR3 protein. The table has 20,000 to 25,000 distinct CDR3 sequences, around 28% seen once. Sequencing was carried out using blood, either unsorted or a sorted T cell fraction (not recorded which). These receptors were taken from a human donor who was either an allogeneic HSCT recipient or a stem cell or donor lymphocyte infusion donor (not recorded which). It is not recorded whose cells these are; they may come from a transplant donor.

This clonotype was seen many times. The rearrangement links TRBV12-3 or TRBV12-4 to TRBJ2-2, with 7 bases fitting TRBD2. The CDR3 runs 17 residues. V shed 5 bases, J shed 0 bases, and the junction held 9 bases outside the gene matches. For the CDR3, the DNA is TGTGCCAGCAGTGCTCGACTAGCCGGCGCGAACACCGGGGAGCTGTTTTTT. Its protein is CASSARLAGANTGELFF.

This rearrangement joins TRBV6-5 to TRBJ2-7, with TRBD2 identical over 7 bases. With V trimmed by 2 bases and J by 2 bases, 12 bases remained unmatched. In germline, CDR1 is MNHEY, CDR2 SVGAGI. The CDR3 spans 17 residues. CDR3 DNA sequence: TGTGCCAGCAGTTACGCTAGGGACTACCACCGTCCCTACGAGCAGTACTTC. Amino acid sequence: CASSYARDYHRPYEQYF.

The gene calls are TRBV20-1 and TRBJ1-6; 7 positions agree with TRBD1. V trimming: 3 bases; J trimming: 4 bases; junction bases outside the gene matches: 3. Per the germline V gene, CDR1 is DFQATT and CDR2 is SNEGSKA (reference sequence). The CDR3 contains 14 residues. The CDR3 coding sequence is TGCAGTGCTAGGAACAGGGGATATAATTCACCCCTCCACTTT. Translated, it gives CSARNRGYNSPLHF.

This clonotype was seen ten or more times. This chain connects TRBV6-5 to TRBJ1-1; D gene ambiguous. The CDR3 contains 13 residues. Trimming removed 7 bases from V and 1 base from J, with 10 bases in between. The germline V gene encodes CDR1 MNHEY and CDR2 SVGAGI. The CDR3 DNA reads as TGTGCCAGCAAGAGGCGGGGGAACACTGAAGCTTTCTTT. It translates to CASKRRGNTEAFF.

This chain joins TRBV24-1 and TRBJ2-2; no clear D. V lost 5 bases and J lost 3, with 3 bases in between. Germline loops: CDR1 KGHDR, CDR2 SFDVKD. The CDR3 extends over 12 amino acids. The DNA of the CDR3 is TGTGCCACCAGTGGGGACACCGGGGAGCTGTTTTTT. This codes for CATSGDTGELFF.

V gene TRBV4-2 combines with J gene TRBJ1-1; D is undetermined. Germline lookup yields CDR1 LGHNA and CDR2 YNFKEQ. This CDR3 contains 16 residues. V was pared by 2 bases and J by 4 bases, with 17 bases between. CDR3 region: CASSQPDWLLATEAFF. CDR3 nucleotide sequence: TGTGCCAGCAGCCAACCTGACTGGCTCCTGGCCACTGAAGCTTTCTTT.

This rearrangement joins TRBV4-1 to TRBJ1-2; D not resolved. Germline lookup yields CDR1 MGHRA and CDR2 YSYEKL. V dropped 1 base and J dropped 5 bases, with 14 bases sitting between them. The CDR3 runs to 15 residues. CDR3 in amino acids: CASSQVLPAVYGYTF. DNA for the CDR3: TGCGCCAGCAGCCAAGTTCTACCGGCCGTATATGGCTACACCTTC.

The chain has TRBV11-2 and TRBJ2-1, with 12 bases aligning to TRBD2. CDR1 SGHAT and CDR2 FQNNGV come from the germline V gene. V lost 5 bases to trimming and J lost 11 bases; unmatched junction nucleotides: 10. The CDR3 is 15 amino acids. The CDR3 protein is CASSPTSGGTSKQFF. In DNA, the CDR3 is TGTGCCAGCAGCCCTACTAGCGGGGGGACCAGCAAGCAGTTCTTC. Full variable domain (missing parts from reference TRBV11-2 and TRBJ2-1): EAGVAQSPRYKIIEKRQSVAFWCNPISGHATLYWYQQILGQGPKLLIQFQNNGVVDDSQLPKDRFSAERLKGVDSTLKIQPAKLEDSAVYLCASSPTSGGTSKQFFGPGTRLTVL.

The gene calls are TRBV7-3 and TRBJ1-2; D is ambiguous. Trimming stripped 2 bases from V and 6 bases from J, with 10 bases between. Looked up from germline, CDR1 is SGHTA and CDR2 is FQGTGA. CDR3 size: 13 residues. The DNA for the CDR3 is TGTGCCAGCAGCTTAGAACGGGTGAATGGCTACACCTTC. As protein: CASSLERVNGYTF.

The V gene is TRBV4-3, the J gene TRBJ1-2; D ambiguous. V was trimmed by 0 bases and J by 4 bases, leaving 9 bases between them. The CDR3 is 14 amino acids. The germline gives CDR1 LGHNA, CDR2 YSLEER. CDR3 DNA sequence: TGCGCCAGCAGCCAAGACATCATCACCTATGGCTACACCTTC. It translates to CASSQDIITYGYTF.

The sample holds many counts of this clonotype. The V call is TRBV5-1, the J call TRBJ1-1, with D possibly TRBD1 on 5 matching bases. This CDR3 region has 14 residues. Deletions cut 0 bases from V and 5 bases from J, with 11 bases between. From germline, CDR1 is SGHRS and CDR2 YFSETQ. CDR3 DNA: TGCGCCAGCAGCTTGGGGCAGGGAGGAACTGAAGCTTTCTTT. It specifies CASSLGQGGTEAFF.

The rearrangement links TRBV3-1 to TRBJ1-3; D might be TRBD1 (6 bases). Germline V gene sequence: CDR1 LGHDT, CDR2 YNNKEL (reference sequence). This CDR3 spans 15 amino acids. V lost 1 base and J 4 bases, leaving 11 bases between the germline ends. In DNA, the CDR3 is TGTGCCAGCAGCCAAGTACCTGGGACAGGAAACACCATATATTTT. It encodes CASSQVPGTGNTIYF.

This clonotype was counted only a few times. The chain combines TRBV12-3 or TRBV12-4 with TRBJ1-5; TRBD1 aligns across 8 bases. Germline trimming cut 5 bases from V and 6 bases from J; bases unmatched to any gene: 3. There are 13 residues in the CDR3. The CDR3: CASSQGARQPQHF. The CDR3, as DNA: TGTGCCAGCAGTCAGGGGGCGCGTCAGCCCCAGCATTTT.

This rearrangement joins TRBV7-2 to TRBJ2-3; the D is unclear. The CDR3 length is 14 residues. From germline, CDR1 is SGHTA and CDR2 FQGNSA. V lost 2 bases and J 2 bases, leaving 8 bases between the germline ends. The CDR3 region has the DNA TGTGCCAGCAGCTTACGATTTCTCACAGATACGCAGTATTTT. Amino acid sequence: CASSLRFLTDTQYF.

The chain is built from TRBV6-1 and TRBJ1-1; a possible D gene is TRBD1 (5 bases). With 10 bases removed from V and 1 base from J, the gap between germline ends came to 10 bases. Germline V lookup: CDR1 MNHNS, CDR2 SASEGT. The CDR3 loop spans 12 amino acids. The CDR3 DNA reads as TGTGCCATCTCCCAGGGGAACACTGAAGCTTTCTTT. Translating gives CAISQGNTEAFF.

There are a few counts of this clonotype. The V and J genes are TRBV10-3 and TRBJ1-6; 7 nucleotides agree with TRBD1. J lost 10 bases, V lost 8 bases, and 2 bases had no gene match. Germline V gene sequence: CDR1 ENHRY, CDR2 SYGVKD. The length of the CDR3 is 11 residues. CDR3 DNA sequence: TGTGCCATCGGCAGGGGGTCACCCCTCCACTTT. It encodes CAIGRGSPLHF.

With respect to this clonotype: A much larger clone lies a single base off, so this may be a read error. This chain joins TRBV6-5 and TRBJ1-2; D is unresolved. From germline, CDR1 is MNHEY and CDR2 SVGAGI. This CDR3 has 15 residues. This chain's CDR3 is CASSYGFGPIYGYIF. DNA for the CDR3: TGTGCCAGCAGTTACGGCTTTGGACCTATCTATGGCTACATCTTC.

In its sample, this clonotype was seen many times. The chain employs TRBV6-5 and TRBJ1-1; D is possibly TRBD1 (6 bases). The germline V gene has CDR1 MNHEY and CDR2 SVGAGI. The CDR3 length is 13 residues. Trimming took 2 bases from V and 5 from J, leaving 9 bases between them. In DNA form, the CDR3 reads TGTGCCAGCAGTTACCAGGGGCGGACTGAAGCTTTCTTT. Translating it yields CASSYQGRTEAFF.

The V gene is TRBV7-9, the J gene TRBJ1-1, with 7 bases identical to TRBD1. The CDR3 consists of 14 residues. The germline CDR1 and CDR2 sequences are SEHNR and FQNEAQ (reference sequence). J gave up 3 bases and V 6 bases, and 7 bases lay outside the gene matches. The CDR3 spells CASSQSGGDTEAFF. Here the CDR3 DNA reads TGTGCCAGCAGTCAATCAGGGGGAGACACTGAAGCTTTCTTT.

The rearrangement links TRBV4-2 to TRBJ1-3; D not certain. Between the trimmed V and J ends, which lost 0 bases and 2 bases, there was a span of 8 bases. Germline V gives CDR1 LGHNA, CDR2 YNFKEQ. The CDR3 loop spans 15 amino acids. The CDR3 protein is CASSQEGQPGNTIYF. Written as DNA, the CDR3 is TGTGCCAGCAGCCAAGAGGGTCAGCCTGGAAACACCATATATTTT.

The rearrangement links TRBV7-9 to TRBJ1-1; D gene uncertain. Trimming took off 7 bases at V and 3 bases at J, with 18 bases between the two ends. Per germline, CDR1 SEHNR and CDR2 FQNEAQ (reference sequence). CDR3 length equals 15 residues. CDR3 loop: CASTHPSDEDTEAFF. DNA for the CDR3: TGTGCCAGCACCCACCCCAGTGATGAGGACACTGAAGCTTTCTTT.

This clonotype has a handful of counts. The genes are TRBV24-1 and TRBJ1-2; 9 bases align to TRBD1. This CDR3 comprises 13 residues. Per the germline V gene, CDR1 is KGHDR and CDR2 is SFDVKD. J lost 11 bases, V lost 6 bases, and 9 bases had no gene match. CDR3 DNA: TGTGCCACCAGTAGTGGGACAGGGCGGCGGTACACCTTC. Residues: CATSSGTGRRYTF.

This chain uses TRBV12-3 or TRBV12-4 with TRBJ2-5, with 11 bases aligning to TRBD2. J was trimmed by 6 bases and V by 4 bases; bases with no gene match: 7. There are 15 residues in the CDR3. CDR3 residues: CASSSVAGGPKTQYF. The DNA of the CDR3 is TGTGCCAGCAGTTCCGTAGCGGGGGGGCCAAAGACCCAGTACTTC.

This clonotype is categorized as medium-sized. The chain carries TRBV6-5 and TRBJ1-2; no clear D gene. The V and J ends lost 0 bases and 8 bases respectively, with 7 bases between them. CDR3 length: 12 residues. Germline-derived CDR1 and CDR2 are MNHEY and SVGAGI. CDR3 sequence (DNA): TGTGCCAGCAGTTACTCTATGGGCGGCTACACCTTC. Its protein is CASSYSMGGYTF.

This clonotype was detected many times. One end of the junction does not line up with germline, which may come from a read error. The chain couples TRBV6-6 to TRBJ2-7; 7 bases fit TRBD1. The CDR3 runs 15 residues. The germline CDR1 and CDR2 sequences are MNHNY and SVGAGI (reference sequence). CDR3 bases: TGTGCCAGCAGTGGCCGACAGGGAACCTCCTTCGAGCAGTACTTC. This encodes CASSGRQGTSFEQYF.

The genes are TRBV18 and TRBJ2-2; 12 bases match TRBD2. CDR1 is KGHSH and CDR2 is LQKENI in the germline V gene. V was pared by 1 base and J by 1 base, with 1 base of the junction left unmatched. The CDR3 loop spans 17 amino acids. The CDR3 loop is CASSPRTSGVNTGELFF. The CDR3 nucleotides are TGTGCCAGCTCACCACGGACTAGCGGGGTGAACACCGGGGAGCTGTTTTTT. The whole variable domain, filled in from reference TRBV18 and TRBJ2-2, reads NAGVMQNPRHLVRRRGQEARLRCSPMKGHSHVYWYRQLPEEGLKFMVYLQKENIIDESGMPKERFSAEFPKEGPSILRIQQVVRGDSAAYFCASSPRTSGVNTGELFFGEGSRLTVL.

The gene calls are TRBV4-1 and TRBJ1-1; TRBD1 matches at 9 bases. The CDR3 extends over 16 amino acids. CDR1 and CDR2 (germline): MGHRA, YSYEKL. Trimming removed 2 bases from V and 5 bases from J; junction bases left unmatched: 9. As DNA, the CDR3 is TGCGCCAGCAGCCAATTTCCCGGGACAGGGATGACTGAAGCTTTCTTT. It translates to CASSQFPGTGMTEAFF.

The chain uses TRBV10-3 and TRBJ1-2; 9 nucleotides line up with TRBD1. The length of the CDR3 is 18 residues. V trimming: 0 bases; J trimming: 2 bases; junction bases outside the gene matches: 10. Germline lookup yields CDR1 ENHRY and CDR2 SYGVKD. The CDR3 bases are TGTGCCATCAGTGAGTCTTTTCTGGGGACAGGGAGGAACTATGGCTACACCTTC. It encodes CAISESFLGTGRNYGYTF.

In the case of this clonotype: At one end the junction does not follow the germline gene, possibly because of a read error. The rearrangement joins TRBV7-7 to TRBJ2-1; 8 bases line up with TRBD1. This CDR3 spans 15 amino acids. From germline, CDR1 is SSHAT and CDR2 FNYEAQ (reference sequence). The CDR3 sequence: CASSPGQGSYNEQFF. Here the CDR3 DNA reads TGTGCTAGCAGCCCCGGACAGGGCTCCTACAATGAGCAGTTCTTC.